A selection of T cell receptor beta chains follows, all from one sample in a study of blood T cell repertoires in COVID-19. Method: immunoSEQ multiplex PCR; TCRdb's copy keeps in-frame clones and lacks some. The repertoire holds about 320,000 clones, with 85% as singletons. The sequencing sample was made of PBMCs or T cells enriched from blood (not recorded which). The source is a young woman who had been exposed to COVID-19. Both conserved end residues are part of each CDR3. Each record gives: D gene, J gene, clone size, V gene, CDR3 DNA, CDR3 protein. A D gene is named only where the DNA matches it firmly. Size is omitted from some rows. Given values are once, few, many or a class for expanded clones.

d_call: TRBD1
j_call: TRBJ2-7
clone_size: few
v_call: TRBV2
cdr3_nt: TGTGCCAGCAGGGTGGGACAGACTACCTACGAGCAGTACTTC
cdr3_aa: CASRVGQTTYEQYF

d_call: -
j_call: TRBJ2-3
clone_size: -
v_call: TRBV30
cdr3_nt: TGTGCCTGGAGGGCGGTAGCTAGCACAGATACGCAGTATTTT
cdr3_aa: CAWRAVASTDTQYF

d_call: -
j_call: TRBJ2-7
clone_size: once
v_call: TRBV1
cdr3_nt: TGCACCAGCAGCCAAACCGGGACAGAAGCCTACGAGCAGTACTTC
cdr3_aa: CTSSQTGTEAYEQYF

d_call: -
j_call: TRBJ1-2
clone_size: -
v_call: TRBV6-2/TRBV6-3
cdr3_nt: TGTGCCAGCAGTTACGGCGGGTATGGCTACACCTTC
cdr3_aa: CASSYGGYGYTF

d_call: TRBD1
j_call: TRBJ1-1
clone_size: -
v_call: TRBV11-3
cdr3_nt: TGTGCCAGCAGCTTAACAGGGGGGATCACTGAAGCTTTCTTT
cdr3_aa: CASSLTGGITEAFF

d_call: -
j_call: TRBJ2-7
clone_size: -
v_call: TRBV6-1
cdr3_nt: TGTGCCAGCAGTGAAGTTCAGGGGTTTGTTGAGCAGTACTTC
cdr3_aa: CASSEVQGFVEQYF

d_call: -
j_call: TRBJ1-2
clone_size: -
v_call: TRBV3-1/TRBV3-2
cdr3_nt: TGTGCCAGCAGCCTCCTTGAGAGGGCCGGGAATGGCTACACCTTC
cdr3_aa: CASSLLERAGNGYTF

d_call: -
j_call: TRBJ1-1
clone_size: -
v_call: TRBV5-1
cdr3_nt: TGCGCCAGCAGACCCTCAAGCGGGGGGAACACTGAAGCTTTCTTT
cdr3_aa: CASRPSSGGNTEAFF

d_call: TRBD1
j_call: TRBJ1-1
clone_size: -
v_call: TRBV11-2
cdr3_nt: TGTGCCAGCAGCTTAGTACGGGACAGGGGACTCCCTGAAGCTTTCTTT
cdr3_aa: CASSLVRDRGLPEAFF

d_call: -
j_call: TRBJ2-3
clone_size: -
v_call: TRBV9
cdr3_nt: TGTGCCAGCAGAGGGGGTAGCACAGATACGCAGTATTTT
cdr3_aa: CASRGGSTDTQYF

d_call: -
j_call: TRBJ1-5
clone_size: -
v_call: TRBV28
cdr3_nt: TGTGCCAGCAGTCCCCCCAGGGGCAGTGGCAATCAGCCCCAGCATTTT
cdr3_aa: CASSPPRGSGNQPQHF

d_call: -
j_call: TRBJ1-2
clone_size: -
v_call: TRBV6-4
cdr3_nt: TGTGCCAGCAGTGACTCAGGCAGAGCCGCGGAAGGCTACACCTTC
cdr3_aa: CASSDSGRAAEGYTF

d_call: -
j_call: TRBJ2-7
clone_size: -
v_call: TRBV5-6
cdr3_nt: TGTGCCAGCAGCTTACAGGACTCCTACGAGCAGTACTTC
cdr3_aa: CASSLQDSYEQYF

d_call: -
j_call: TRBJ1-1
clone_size: -
v_call: TRBV2
cdr3_nt: TGTGCCAGCAGTGAAGTGAGGACAGCCGCTGAAGCTTTCTTT
cdr3_aa: CASSEVRTAAEAFF

d_call: TRBD2
j_call: TRBJ2-1
clone_size: -
v_call: TRBV28
cdr3_nt: TGTGCCAGCAAAGAGAGGACTAGCAGTTACAATGAGCAGTTCTTC
cdr3_aa: CASKERTSSYNEQFF

d_call: -
j_call: TRBJ1-1
clone_size: -
v_call: TRBV9
cdr3_nt: TGTGCCAGCAGCCTCAACGTCGGGTGGAACACTGAAGCTTTCTTT
cdr3_aa: CASSLNVGWNTEAFF

d_call: TRBD1
j_call: TRBJ2-3
clone_size: -
v_call: TRBV11-2
cdr3_nt: TGTGCCAGCAGCGTTGACAGGGGGCGTACAGATACGCAGTATTTT
cdr3_aa: CASSVDRGRTDTQYF

d_call: -
j_call: TRBJ2-2
clone_size: -
v_call: TRBV10-1
cdr3_nt: TGCGCCAGCAGTCCGGGACAGAACACCGGGGAGCTGTTTTTT
cdr3_aa: CASSPGQNTGELFF

d_call: -
j_call: TRBJ1-2
clone_size: -
v_call: TRBV19
cdr3_nt: TGTGCCAGTAGTTTAGGACAGAACTATGGCTACACCTTC
cdr3_aa: CASSLGQNYGYTF

d_call: TRBD1
j_call: TRBJ1-2
clone_size: once
v_call: TRBV3-1/TRBV3-2
cdr3_nt: TGTGCCAGCAGCCGAAACCGGGACAGGGGTCGACGCTACACCTTC
cdr3_aa: CASSRNRDRGRRYTF

d_call: -
j_call: TRBJ2-4
clone_size: -
v_call: TRBV6-5
cdr3_nt: TGTGCCAGCAGTTATGGACAGGCCAAAAACATTCAGTACTTC
cdr3_aa: CASSYGQAKNIQYF

d_call: TRBD1
j_call: TRBJ1-1
clone_size: -
v_call: TRBV28
cdr3_nt: TGTGCCAGCAGTCCGGGGACAGCTAATGAAGCTTTCTTT
cdr3_aa: CASSPGTANEAFF

d_call: -
j_call: TRBJ2-6
clone_size: -
v_call: TRBV3-1/TRBV3-2
cdr3_nt: TGTGCCAGCAGAGCGGAGGGCGCTGGGGCCAACGTCCTGACTTTC
cdr3_aa: CASRAEGAGANVLTF

d_call: -
j_call: TRBJ2-2
clone_size: -
v_call: TRBV5-5
cdr3_nt: TGTGCCAGCAGCTTTTCAGGGGTCGACACCGGGGAGCTGTTTTTT
cdr3_aa: CASSFSGVDTGELFF

d_call: -
j_call: TRBJ1-1
clone_size: -
v_call: TRBV30
cdr3_nt: TGTGCCTGGATCCCGGGAACACATACGAACACTGAAGCTTTCTTT
cdr3_aa: CAWIPGTHTNTEAFF

d_call: TRBD2
j_call: TRBJ2-2
clone_size: -
v_call: TRBV7-2
cdr3_nt: TGTGCCAGCAGTCGCGGGGGAGGCGGGGAGCTGTTTTTT
cdr3_aa: CASSRGGGGELFF

d_call: -
j_call: TRBJ2-5
clone_size: -
v_call: TRBV7-2
cdr3_nt: TGTGCCAGCAGCTTAGGGGTGGGGGCGGAAGAGACCCAGTACTTC
cdr3_aa: CASSLGVGAEETQYF

d_call: -
j_call: TRBJ1-1
clone_size: -
v_call: TRBV9
cdr3_nt: TGTGCCAGCAGCGTCGTAACGGGGGTCGGTATTGAAGCTTTCTTT
cdr3_aa: CASSVVTGVGIEAFF

d_call: -
j_call: TRBJ1-2
clone_size: -
v_call: TRBV7-2
cdr3_nt: TGTGCCAGCAGCCTCGAACAGAGCGCCGCAGGGGGCTACACCTTC
cdr3_aa: CASSLEQSAAGGYTF

d_call: TRBD1
j_call: TRBJ2-7
clone_size: -
v_call: TRBV4-1
cdr3_nt: TGCGCCAGCAGCCAAGACCGATGGACAGGGGCCTACGAGCAGTACTTC
cdr3_aa: CASSQDRWTGAYEQYF

d_call: -
j_call: TRBJ2-4
clone_size: -
v_call: TRBV5-1
cdr3_nt: TGCGCCAGCAGCCTTAACTTAAGGACAACCCACATTCAGTACTTC
cdr3_aa: CASSLNLRTTHIQYF

d_call: -
j_call: TRBJ1-1
clone_size: once
v_call: TRBV5-1
cdr3_nt: TGCACCAGCACCCTCTTTGGAGGGGACACTGAAGCTTTCTTT
cdr3_aa: CTSTLFGGDTEAFF

d_call: -
j_call: TRBJ2-7
clone_size: -
v_call: TRBV29-1
cdr3_nt: TGCAGCGTCGTTCACTCTGGGGCAGGGGGGTCCTACGAGCAGTACTTC
cdr3_aa: CSVVHSGAGGSYEQYF

d_call: -
j_call: TRBJ1-1
clone_size: -
v_call: TRBV3-1/TRBV3-2
cdr3_nt: TGTGCCAGCAGCCAAGAATCGGGGGTCGGGGCTTTCTTT
cdr3_aa: CASSQESGVGAFF

d_call: -
j_call: TRBJ1-4
clone_size: -
v_call: TRBV5-1
cdr3_nt: TGCGCCAGCAGCTCACCACGGGCTAATGAAAAACTGTTTTTT
cdr3_aa: CASSSPRANEKLFF

d_call: -
j_call: TRBJ1-6
clone_size: once
v_call: TRBV2
cdr3_nt: TGTGCCAGCAGCGTCGGGACACTTTATAATTCACCCCTCCACTTT
cdr3_aa: CASSVGTLYNSPLHF

d_call: TRBD2
j_call: TRBJ2-1
clone_size: once
v_call: TRBV6-5
cdr3_nt: TGTGCCAGCAGCTTTAGAGCGGGAGTAGGGAATGAGCAGTTCTTC
cdr3_aa: CASSFRAGVGNEQFF

d_call: TRBD1
j_call: TRBJ2-7
clone_size: -
v_call: TRBV24-1
cdr3_nt: TGTGCCACCAGCCCAACTCTGGGACAGGGGCCCCACGAGCAGTACTTC
cdr3_aa: CATSPTLGQGPHEQYF

d_call: -
j_call: TRBJ1-2
clone_size: few
v_call: TRBV12-3/TRBV12-4
cdr3_nt: TGTGCCAGCAGTCCGCTAGGCTATGGCTACACCTTC
cdr3_aa: CASSPLGYGYTF

d_call: TRBD1
j_call: TRBJ2-1
clone_size: -
v_call: TRBV9
cdr3_nt: TGTGCCAGCAGCGGATCAGGGGGCAATGAGCAGTTCTTC
cdr3_aa: CASSGSGGNEQFF

d_call: -
j_call: TRBJ2-3
clone_size: -
v_call: TRBV5-1
cdr3_nt: TGCGCCAGCAGAGCTAGCCGAAACACAGATACGCAGTATTTT
cdr3_aa: CASRASRNTDTQYF

d_call: TRBD1
j_call: TRBJ2-5
clone_size: -
v_call: TRBV11-2
cdr3_nt: TGTGCCAGCAGCGGGACAGGGGAGACCCAGTACTTC
cdr3_aa: CASSGTGETQYF

d_call: TRBD2
j_call: TRBJ2-1
clone_size: -
v_call: TRBV4-2
cdr3_nt: TGTGCCAGCAGCCAAGACCCGACTAGCACGAGCTCCTACAATGAGCAGTTCTTC
cdr3_aa: CASSQDPTSTSSYNEQFF

d_call: TRBD1
j_call: TRBJ1-5
clone_size: -
v_call: TRBV19
cdr3_nt: TGTGCCAGTAGTGTCACAGGGGGTTCTAGCAATCAGCCCCAGCATTTT
cdr3_aa: CASSVTGGSSNQPQHF

d_call: TRBD2
j_call: TRBJ2-7
clone_size: -
v_call: TRBV3-1/TRBV3-2
cdr3_nt: TGTGCCAGCAGCTTAGGGACTAGCGGGTCCTACGAGCAGTACTTC
cdr3_aa: CASSLGTSGSYEQYF

d_call: -
j_call: TRBJ2-1
clone_size: -
v_call: TRBV9
cdr3_nt: TGTGCCAGCAGCGTAGGGGAGTTCAATGAGCAGTTCTTC
cdr3_aa: CASSVGEFNEQFF

d_call: TRBD1
j_call: TRBJ1-5
clone_size: -
v_call: TRBV3-1/TRBV3-2
cdr3_nt: TGTGCCAGCAGCAGAGGACAGGGATTAGGCAATCAGCCCCAGCATTTT
cdr3_aa: CASSRGQGLGNQPQHF

d_call: -
j_call: TRBJ1-2
clone_size: -
v_call: TRBV18
cdr3_nt: TGTGCCAGCTCACCGTACAGGGTAGAGGGCTACACCTTC
cdr3_aa: CASSPYRVEGYTF